One and the same sample provided the 11 T cell receptor beta chains below, sequenced in a study of cytomegalovirus exposure and HLA in healthy donors. In the PCR, 60 Vbeta and 13 Jbeta primers were used. Produced via immunoSEQ multiplex PCR; TCRdb's table is partial and in-frame only. This sample has some 140,000 clones, with approximately 74% found just once. The sequencing sample was made of PBMCs. These TCRs come from a man under 40 in good health and CMV-seronegative.

The chain couples TRBV2 to TRBJ1-2; 8 bases are a match to TRBD1. J lost 7 bases, V lost 5 bases, and 6 bases had no gene match. Germline CDR1 is SNHLY and CDR2 is FYNNEI. This CDR3 is built from 13 residues. The DNA for the CDR3 is TGTGCCAGCAGTCCGGACAGGGTTGGTGGCTACACCTTC. Translating gives CASSPDRVGGYTF.

The chain has TRBV7-2 and TRBJ1-1; TRBD1 might be the D (5 bases). CDR3 size: 15 residues. Trimming cost V 1 base and J 5 bases, with 14 bases left between them. The V gene's germline CDR1 is SGHTA and CDR2 FQGNSA. The CDR3 DNA is TGTGCCAGCAGCTTAGGTCCGGGGGGAGGGACTGAAGCTTTCTTT. Protein sequence: CASSLGPGGGTEAFF.

There are a few counts of this clone. This chain's CDR3 is CASSQDGDTEAFF. CDR3 nucleotides: TGTGCCAGCAGCCAAGACGGAGACACTGAAGCTTTCTTT. The rearrangement uses TRBV4-2 and TRBJ1-1; unclear D gene. The CDR3 is 13 amino acids. Germline CDR1 is LGHNA and CDR2 is YNFKEQ. V was trimmed by 0 bases and J by 3 bases, leaving 5 bases between them.

This clone was recorded once. J is TRBJ2-1 and V is TRBV7-9; TRBD1 matches 7 bases. The CDR3 loop spans 16 amino acids. Per the germline V gene, CDR1 is SEHNR and CDR2 is FQNEAQ (reference sequence). V lost 5 bases, J lost 0 bases, and 7 bases stayed unmatched. The CDR3 nucleotides are TGTGCCAGCAGCCCCCCTGACAGGGACTCCTACAATGAGCAGTTCTTC. It is translated as CASSPPDRDSYNEQFF.

The V gene is TRBV29-1, the J gene TRBJ2-5; TRBD1 agrees at 9 bases. The end of the DNA fits TRBJ2-7 better, so the J call may be wrong. The CDR3 is made up of 12 amino acids. The V gene's germline CDR1 is SQVTM and CDR2 ANQGSEA. As DNA, the CDR3 is TGCAGCGTAGATGGGACAGGGTACGAGCAGTACTTC. Its translation is CSVDGTGYEQYF.

Of note for this clone: Germline and junction disagree at one end, which may indicate a read error. The genes are TRBV25-1 and TRBJ1-2; 7 bases line up with TRBD1. The CDR3 runs to 12 residues. Germline loops: CDR1 MGHDK, CDR2 SYGVNS. CDR3 sequence: CASSTDRDGYPF. In nucleotides, the CDR3 is TGTGCCAGCAGTACCGACAGGGATGGCTACCCCTTC.

V and J are TRBV18 and TRBJ1-4; D remains ambiguous. CDR1 and CDR2 from the germline V gene are KGHSH and LQKENI. The V gene lost 3 bases and the J gene lost 4 bases, with 15 bases spanning the gap. CDR3 size: 16 residues. The CDR3 nucleotides read TGTGCCAGCTCACCCCGACGAGGGCAGCTTAATGAAAAACTGTTTTTT. Translating gives CASSPRRGQLNEKLFF.

This sequence joins TRBV29-1 and TRBJ1-1; 8 positions agree with TRBD1. V shed 4 bases, J shed 2 bases, and the junction held 6 bases outside the gene matches. Germline V gene lookup returns CDR1 SQVTM and CDR2 ANQGSEA. The CDR3 sequence is 14 residues long. The CDR3 reads CSVGQGRDNTEAFF. The CDR3 nucleotides read TGCAGCGTTGGACAGGGGCGAGACAACACTGAAGCTTTCTTT.

This clone was recorded once. The J gene is TRBJ1-1, the V gene TRBV28, with a tentative D call TRBD1 (6 bases). Germline V gene lookup returns CDR1 MDHEN and CDR2 SYDVKM. The V end was cut by 6 bases, the J end by 10 bases, with 21 bases between. CDR3 length: 14 amino acids. CDR3 loop: CASRSTGLGGVAFF. The CDR3, as DNA: TGTGCCAGCAGATCCACAGGGTTAGGCGGCGTAGCTTTCTTT. The full variable domain, rest sourced from reference TRBV28 and TRBJ1-1, is DVKVTQSSRYLVKRTGEKVFLECVQDMDHENMFWYRQDPGLGLRLIYFSYDVKMKEKGDIPEGYSVSREKKERFSLILESASTNQTSMYLCASRSTGLGGVAFFGQGTRLTVV.

The chain employs TRBV14 and TRBJ2-5, with 8 bases matching TRBD1. CDR3 size: 15 residues. CDR1 is SGHDN, CDR2 FVKESK, per germline. V was clipped by 5 bases and J by 1 base; unmatched bases: 6. The CDR3 loop reads CASSITGGLQETQYF. In nucleotides, the CDR3 is TGTGCCAGCAGCATCACAGGGGGACTCCAAGAGACCCAGTACTTC.

This rearrangement joins TRBV6-5 to TRBJ2-5, with D maybe TRBD2 (5 bases). Germline lookup yields CDR1 MNHEY and CDR2 SVGAGI. The ends were cut back, 0 bases at V and 2 bases at J, with 10 bases in the middle. There are 15 residues in the CDR3. CDR3 region: CASSYSDLRQETQYF. DNA of the CDR3: TGTGCCAGCAGTTACTCGGACTTAAGACAAGAGACCCAGTACTTC.